This T cell receptor beta chain was sequenced for a study of blood T cell repertoires in COVID-19. On the study more broadly: The United States, Italy and Spain provided the acute and convalescent COVID-19 samples.

Per the original data handling: Reference gene primer amplification yielded estimated nucleated cell counts. Generated by immunoSEQ multiplex PCR, the TCRdb table keeps only in-frame clones and is missing some. Clone size and the V and J calls come from that table; the DNA yielded D and trimming. Of fewer than 70,000 clones in the sample, 78% were seen once. CDR1 and CDR2 from the germline V gene are LNHDA and SQIVND (reference sequence). The CDR3 sequence is 12 residues long. With 7 bases removed from V and 7 bases from J, the gap between germline ends came to 11 bases. The sample taken for sequencing was peripheral blood. This TCR was recovered from a human donor in a cohort sampled during active COVID-19. This chain uses TRBV19 with TRBJ1-5; D not resolved. Written as DNA, the CDR3 is TGTGCCAGTACTGGAGACCGACAGCCCCAGCATTTT. Translated: CASTGDRQPQHF.